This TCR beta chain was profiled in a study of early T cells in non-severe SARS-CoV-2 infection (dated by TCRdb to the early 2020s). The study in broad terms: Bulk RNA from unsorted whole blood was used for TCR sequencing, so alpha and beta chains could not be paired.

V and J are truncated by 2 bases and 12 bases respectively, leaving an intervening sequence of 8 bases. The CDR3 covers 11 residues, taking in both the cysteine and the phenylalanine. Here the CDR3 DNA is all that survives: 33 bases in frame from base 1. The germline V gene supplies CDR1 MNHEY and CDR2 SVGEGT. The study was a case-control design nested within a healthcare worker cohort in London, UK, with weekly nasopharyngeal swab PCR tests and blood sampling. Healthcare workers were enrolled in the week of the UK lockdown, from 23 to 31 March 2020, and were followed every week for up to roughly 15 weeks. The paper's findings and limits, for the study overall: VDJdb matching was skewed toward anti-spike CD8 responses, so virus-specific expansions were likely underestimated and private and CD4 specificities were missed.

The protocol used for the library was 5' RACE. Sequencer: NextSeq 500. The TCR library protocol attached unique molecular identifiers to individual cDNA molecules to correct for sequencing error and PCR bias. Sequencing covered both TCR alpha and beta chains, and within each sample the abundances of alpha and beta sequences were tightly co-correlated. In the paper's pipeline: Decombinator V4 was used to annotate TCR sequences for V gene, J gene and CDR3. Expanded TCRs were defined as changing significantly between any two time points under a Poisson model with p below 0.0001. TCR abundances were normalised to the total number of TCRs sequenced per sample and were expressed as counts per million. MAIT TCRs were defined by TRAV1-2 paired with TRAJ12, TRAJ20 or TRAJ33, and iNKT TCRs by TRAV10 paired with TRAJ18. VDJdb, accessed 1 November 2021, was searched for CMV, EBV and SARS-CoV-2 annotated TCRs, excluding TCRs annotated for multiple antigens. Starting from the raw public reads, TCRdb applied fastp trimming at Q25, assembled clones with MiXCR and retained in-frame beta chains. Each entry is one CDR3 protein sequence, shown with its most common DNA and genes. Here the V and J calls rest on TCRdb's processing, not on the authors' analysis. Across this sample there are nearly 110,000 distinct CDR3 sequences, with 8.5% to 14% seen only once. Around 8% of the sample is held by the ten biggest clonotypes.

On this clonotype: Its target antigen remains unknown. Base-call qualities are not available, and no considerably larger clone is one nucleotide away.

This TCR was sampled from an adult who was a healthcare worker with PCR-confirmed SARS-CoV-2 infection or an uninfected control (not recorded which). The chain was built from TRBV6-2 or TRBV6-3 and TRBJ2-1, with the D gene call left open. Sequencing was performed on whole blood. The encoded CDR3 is CASSYPGWQFF. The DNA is TGTGCCAGCAGTTACCCCGGGTGGCAGTTCTTC.